Reported below is one TCR beta chain. CDR1 is MNHEY and CDR2 is SVGAGI in the germline V gene. The CDR3 is 15 residues long. V was trimmed by 4 bases and J by 5 bases, leaving 17 bases between them. This sample stems from a study of blood T cell repertoires in COVID-19. The overall study: Sites across the United States, Italy and Spain contributed samples from acute and convalescent COVID-19. The cDNA or gDNA used as material had been derived from T cells, B-cell-depleted T cells, or PBMCs.

Source study methods: The assay estimated nucleated cells by amplifying reference gene primers. Profiling relied on immunoSEQ multiplex PCR, and the TCRdb table lists in-frame clones only, not all of them. D and trimming come from the DNA, and the V and J calls and clone size come from that table. Altogether 130,000 to 150,000 clones are present, approximately 91% being singletons, with the ten largest covering 2% to 2.5%. The sequencing input was peripheral blood. The receptor was derived from a human donor in a cohort sampled during active COVID-19. The chain couples TRBV6-5 to TRBJ2-5, with D tentatively TRBD1 (5 bases). In DNA form, the CDR3 reads TGTGCCAGCAGTTCCCTCGACCAGGGCGGTGAGACCCAGTACTTC. Its translation is CASSSLDQGGETQYF.